A single sample is the source of the 27 T cell receptor beta chains below, sequenced in a study of blood T cell repertoires in COVID-19. Produced via immunoSEQ multiplex PCR; TCRdb's table is partial and in-frame only. The sample contains 300,000 to 400,000 clones, about 89% of which appear only once. Sequencing was carried out using PBMCs or T cells enriched from blood (not recorded which). The receptors originated from a man between 60 and 75 years old who had recovered from COVID-19.

This sequence joins TRBV28 and TRBJ2-1; 9 bases agree with TRBD1. CDR3 size: 14 residues. The germline V gene has CDR1 MDHEN and CDR2 SYDVKM. With V trimmed by 6 bases and J by 7 bases, 7 bases remained unmatched. CDR3 loop: CASRQQGARNEQFF. The CDR3 DNA reads as TGTGCCAGCAGACAACAGGGGGCGCGAAATGAGCAGTTCTTC.

V is TRBV6-2 or TRBV6-3 and J is TRBJ1-3; D ambiguous. The CDR3 spans 19 residues. Deletions cut 0 bases from V and 1 base from J, with 19 bases between. The germline V gene has CDR1 MNHEY and CDR2 SVGEGT. CDR3 in amino acids: CASSYSKDPEGSSGNTIYF. CDR3 nucleotide sequence: TGTGCCAGCAGTTACTCGAAGGACCCCGAGGGATCGTCTGGAAACACCATATATTTT.

The CDR3 sequence is CASTRSGRSYEQYF. DNA for the CDR3: TGTGCCAGCACACGTAGCGGGAGGAGTTACGAGCAGTACTTC. V gene TRBV7-2 combines with J gene TRBJ2-7, with 10 bases identical to TRBD2. The CDR3 covers 14 residues. Germline assignment: CDR1 SGHTA and CDR2 FQGNSA. The junction had 7 bases not matched to a gene; V was cut back by 7 bases and J by 4 bases.

The chain has TRBV7-2 and TRBJ2-7, with TRBD2 matching 14 bases. Germline CDR1 SGHTA, CDR2 FQGNSA. V was pared by 4 bases and J by 0 bases, with 8 bases of the junction left unmatched. The CDR3 is made up of 18 amino acids. In DNA form, the CDR3 reads TGTGCCAGCAGCTCCCCCCCCGGGACTAGCGGGAGCTCCTACGAGCAGTACTTC. Residues: CASSSPPGTSGSSYEQYF.

The J gene is TRBJ1-2, the V gene TRBV7-9; 8 bases are a match to TRBD1. Trimming at V came to 8 bases and at J to 8 bases, leaving 7 bases not matched to a gene. CDR1 and CDR2 from the germline V gene are SEHNR and FQNEAQ (reference sequence). This CDR3 has 12 amino acids. Written as DNA, the CDR3 is TGTGCCAGCGCAGGGGGCGCCGAGGGCTACACCTTC. It is translated as CASAGGAEGYTF.

The chain carries TRBV7-2 and TRBJ1-6, with a weak D call TRBD1 (6 bases). Germline-derived CDR1 and CDR2 are SGHTA and FQGNSA. Trimming took 5 bases from V and 8 from J, leaving 16 bases between them. CDR3 length: 15 residues. The CDR3 loop is CASSLYRVTDSPLHF. In DNA, the CDR3 is TGTGCCAGCAGCCTGTACAGGGTCACGGATTCACCCCTCCACTTT.

The chain joins TRBV19 to TRBJ1-1, with TRBD1 identical over 7 bases. Germline V gives CDR1 LNHDA, CDR2 SQIVND (reference sequence). The ends lost 4 bases at V and 2 bases at J; junction bases unmatched: 10. The CDR3 has 16 amino acids. CDR3 protein: CASSRPNRGVNTEAFF. The CDR3 DNA reads TGTGCCAGTAGTAGGCCCAACAGGGGAGTAAACACTGAAGCTTTCTTT.

The chain links TRBV3-1 (or the pseudogene TRBV3-2) to TRBJ2-7, with D unclear. Germline-derived CDR1 and CDR2 are LGHDT and YNNKEL (reference sequence). Between the trimmed V and J ends, which lost 1 base and 4 bases, there was a span of 8 bases. CDR3 size: 13 residues. The CDR3 DNA follows: TGTGCCAGCAGCCAAGGGCTAGTGTACGAGCAGTACTTC. Protein sequence: CASSQGLVYEQYF.

The J gene is TRBJ1-3, the V gene TRBV18; D may be TRBD1 (5 bases). This CDR3 spans 15 amino acids. V was shortened by 3 bases and J by 0 bases, with 9 bases between the two germline ends. The V gene's germline CDR1 is KGHSH and CDR2 LQKENI. The CDR3 spells CASSPQGLSGNTIYF. The CDR3 DNA is TGTGCCAGCTCACCCCAGGGACTCTCTGGAAACACCATATATTTT.

The V and J genes are TRBV6-5 and TRBJ1-2; a weak D match, TRBD1 (6 bases). Trimming took off 6 bases at V and 3 bases at J, with 17 bases between the two ends. The germline gives CDR1 MNHEY, CDR2 SVGAGI. This CDR3 has 15 residues. The CDR3 DNA sequence: TGTGCCAGCAGCCCCAGGGGAGAGGGCGACTATGGCTACACCTTC. Its protein product is CASSPRGEGDYGYTF.

V and J are TRBV11-3 and TRBJ2-5; tentative D call: TRBD1 (5 bases). This CDR3 comprises 14 residues. Trimming took 1 base from V and 1 from J, leaving 7 bases between them. Per germline, CDR1 SGHNT and CDR2 YENEEA. The CDR3 coding sequence is TGTGCCAGCAGCTTAGGCAGGGCCCAAGAGACCCAGTACTTC. It encodes CASSLGRAQETQYF.

This rearrangement joins TRBV28 to TRBJ1-6, with 8 nucleotides matching TRBD1. CDR1 and CDR2 from the germline V gene are MDHEN and SYDVKM. Trimming at V came to 7 bases and at J to 7 bases, leaving 9 bases not matched to a gene. CDR3 length: 15 amino acids. CDR3 sequence (DNA): TGTGCCAGCACCAAGACAGGGGAAGGGAATTCACCCCTCCACTTT. This translates into CASTKTGEGNSPLHF.

In its sample, this clone was seen once. The chain joins TRBV4-1 to TRBJ1-6; 9 bases map to TRBD1. V was pared by 2 bases and J by 8 bases, with 4 bases of the junction left unmatched. CDR1 and CDR2 from the germline V gene are MGHRA and YSYEKL. The CDR3 is 15 amino acids. CDR3 nucleotide sequence: TGCGCCAGCAGCCAACCGGGACAGGGTGATTCACCCCTCCACTTT. Translation gives CASSQPGQGDSPLHF.

The genes are TRBV5-4 and TRBJ2-3; TRBD2 matches at 10 bases. Per the germline V gene, CDR1 is SGHNT and CDR2 is YYREEE (reference sequence). The V gene end was trimmed by 3 bases and the J gene end by 0 bases; junction bases not matched to a gene: 4. CDR3 size: 16 residues. The CDR3 sequence: CASSSGLAASTDTQYF. In DNA, the CDR3 is TGTGCCAGCAGCTCCGGACTAGCGGCAAGCACAGATACGCAGTATTTT.

This sequence joins TRBV7-2 and TRBJ1-4, with a possible D match to TRBD1 (5 bases). Per germline, CDR1 SGHTA and CDR2 FQGNSA. The germline V and J ends were trimmed by 2 bases and 7 bases, with 14 bases remaining between them. The CDR3 has 15 residues. CDR3 amino acids: CASSLRGGRGEKLFF. CDR3 coding DNA: TGTGCCAGCAGCTTAAGGGGAGGCCGGGGTGAAAAACTGTTTTTT.

V and J are TRBV6-2 or TRBV6-3 and TRBJ1-2, with TRBD1 matching 11 bases. Germline CDR1 is MNHEY and CDR2 is SVGEGT. Trimming removed 6 bases from V and 0 bases from J; junction bases left unmatched: 6. The CDR3 runs to 16 residues. CDR3 residues: CASSRTGGFSNYGYTF. CDR3 coding DNA: TGTGCCAGCAGCCGGACAGGGGGCTTTTCTAACTATGGCTACACCTTC.

The chain recombines TRBV19 with TRBJ1-2; a weak D match, TRBD1 (5 bases). Germline values: CDR1 LNHDA, CDR2 SQIVND (reference sequence). The CDR3 length is 15 residues. Between the trimmed V and J ends, which lost 9 bases and 4 bases, there was a span of 21 bases. The CDR3 coding sequence is TGTGCCAGCCAGAGACAGAGTGCTTTTTCCTATGGCTACACCTTC. Its protein product is CASQRQSAFSYGYTF.

In this sample, this clone turned up once. The chain is built from TRBV3-1 (or the pseudogene TRBV3-2) and TRBJ2-3; 10 nucleotides line up with TRBD2. CDR1 is LGHDT, CDR2 YNNKEL, per germline (reference sequence). Losses at the gene ends were 2 bases for V and 5 bases for J; bases not matched to a gene: 7. This CDR3 region has 16 residues. CDR3 amino acids: CASSQNLAGVGDTQYF. DNA of the CDR3: TGTGCCAGCAGCCAAAATCTAGCGGGAGTCGGAGATACGCAGTATTTT.

This chain joins TRBV28 and TRBJ1-2; a possible D gene is TRBD1 (5 bases). Per germline, CDR1 MDHEN and CDR2 SYDVKM. The CDR3 loop spans 13 amino acids. Trimming removed 3 bases at V and 4 bases at J, with 9 bases between. As DNA, the CDR3 is TGTGCCAGCAGTTTGCGACAGCCCTATGGCTACACCTTC. Translating it yields CASSLRQPYGYTF.

This clone has just one count. V and J are TRBV4-1 and TRBJ1-1; a possible D gene is TRBD1 (5 bases). Germline CDR1 reads MGHRA; CDR2 reads YSYEKL. The germline V and J ends were trimmed by 4 bases and 5 bases, with 11 bases remaining between them. The CDR3 runs to 13 residues. The CDR3 nucleotides read TGCGCCAGCAGCCCACAGGCGAGGACTGAAGCTTTCTTT. Translating it yields CASSPQARTEAFF.

The chain is built from TRBV24-1 and TRBJ2-1; tentative D call: TRBD2 (6 bases). V lost 7 bases to trimming and J lost 9 bases, with 18 bases between them. The germline CDR1 and CDR2 sequences are KGHDR and SFDVKD. The CDR3 has 14 amino acids. The CDR3 protein is CATRSGLRISEQFF. The CDR3 bases are TGTGCCACCAGGTCGGGACTTAGAATTTCTGAGCAGTTCTTC.

This clone was found once. The chain has TRBV12-3 or TRBV12-4 and TRBJ2-7, with a tentative D call TRBD1 (5 bases). There are 13 residues in the CDR3. V was shortened by 3 bases and J by 2 bases, with 8 bases between the two germline ends. In DNA, the CDR3 is TGTGCCAGCAGTTTTGCCAGGGCCTACGAGCAGTACTTC. Translating gives CASSFARAYEQYF.

The rearrangement joins TRBV6-5 to TRBJ1-1, with TRBD1 as a possible D gene (6 bases). V shed 6 bases and J shed 3 bases, with 14 bases lying between them. Germline loops: CDR1 MNHEY, CDR2 SVGAGI. The CDR3 is 14 amino acids. The CDR3 here is CASRGLGGYTEAFF. CDR3 in DNA: TGTGCCAGCAGAGGGTTAGGGGGATACACTGAAGCTTTCTTT.

This chain connects TRBV7-9 to TRBJ2-1, with TRBD1 identical over 11 bases. J was trimmed by 7 bases and V by 5 bases; bases with no gene match: 13. The CDR3 runs 17 residues. Germline V lookup: CDR1 SEHNR, CDR2 FQNEAQ (reference sequence). The CDR3 loop is CASSPSGWTGGRNEQFF. As DNA, the CDR3 is TGTGCCAGCAGCCCCTCCGGATGGACAGGGGGCCGGAATGAGCAGTTCTTC. Complete variable domain (other parts from reference TRBV7-9 and TRBJ2-1): DTGVSQNPRHKITKRGQNVTFRCDPISEHNRLYWYRQTLGQGPEFLTYFQNEAQLEKSRLLSDRFSAERPKGSFSTLEIQRTEQGDSAMYLCASSPSGWTGGRNEQFFGPGTRLTVL.

The chain uses TRBV10-3 and TRBJ2-1, with 10 bases fitting TRBD2. The CDR3 spans 14 residues. After removal of 2 bases from V and 5 bases from J, the junction contained 0 bases not matched to a gene. CDR1 and CDR2 (germline): ENHRY, SYGVKD. Here the CDR3 reads CAISELAGDNEQFF. The CDR3 DNA is TGTGCCATCAGTGAGCTAGCGGGAGACAATGAGCAGTTCTTC.

The V gene is TRBV7-3, the J gene TRBJ2-2, with a tentative D call TRBD1 (5 bases). CDR3 length: 17 amino acids. Germline lookup yields CDR1 SGHTA and CDR2 FQGTGA. The V and J ends lost 0 bases and 4 bases respectively, with 15 bases between them. CDR3 nucleotides: TGTGCCAGCAGCTTAACAGGTCTCGCAGGGCGCACCGGGGAGCTGTTTTTT. The encoded protein is CASSLTGLAGRTGELFF.

V usage is TRBV20-1 and J usage is TRBJ1-2; weak D call: TRBD1 (6 bases). Germline CDR1 is DFQATT and CDR2 is SNEGSKA (reference sequence). This CDR3 has 14 amino acids. Trimming removed 3 bases from V and 8 bases from J, with 19 bases in between. In DNA, the CDR3 is TGCAGTGCTAGTCCTGGACAGTCTCATAGCGGCTACACCTTC. This translates into CSASPGQSHSGYTF.